These 26 T cell receptor beta chains were sequenced from one sample in a study of cytomegalovirus exposure and HLA in healthy donors. The PCR had 60 Vbeta and 13 Jbeta primers. The assay was immunoSEQ multiplex PCR, and TCRdb's table has in-frame clones only and misses some. The table shows around 160,000 clones, with about 83% occurring only once. The material sequenced was PBMCs. Source of these receptors: a man in his forties in good health and CMV-seropositive.

CDR3 in amino acids: CASSQERGPSEEQYF. The CDR3 DNA is TGCGCCAGCAGCCAAGAACGGGGTCCCTCGGAGGAGCAGTACTTC. The chain recombines TRBV4-1 with TRBJ2-7; D is possibly TRBD2 (5 bases). The CDR3 runs 15 residues. The germline V gene has CDR1 MGHRA and CDR2 YSYEKL. V was shortened by 0 bases and J by 7 bases, with 16 bases between the two germline ends.

The chain couples TRBV14 to TRBJ1-1; D call uncertain. There are 13 residues in the CDR3. Germline CDR1 SGHDN, CDR2 FVKESK. V lost 4 bases, J lost 7 bases, and 13 bases lay in between. CDR3: CASSRTMRVEAFF. The CDR3 DNA sequence: TGTGCCAGCAGCCGAACAATGAGGGTTGAAGCTTTCTTT.

On this clone: The missing conserved phenylalanine or tryptophan at the end of this CDR3 makes a read error likely. This chain links TRBV2 with TRBJ1-1; D uncertain. V lost 5 bases to trimming and J lost 1 base, with 8 bases between them. Germline V CDR1 and CDR2: SNHLY, FYNNEI. The CDR3 consists of 13 residues. The DNA for the CDR3 is TGTGCCAGCAGTCACTACCAGAACACTGAAGCTTTCTCT. Amino acid sequence: CASSHYQNTEAFS.

This clone was seen a few times. The chain links TRBV5-4 to TRBJ2-2; tentatively, D is TRBD1 (6 bases). Trimming left V 1 base short and J 6 bases short, with 16 bases between. Germline CDR1 SGHNT, CDR2 YYREEE (reference sequence). This CDR3 has 16 amino acids. CDR3 coding DNA: TGTGCCAGCAGCTTGCGTCAGGGGCGCATCCCCGGGGAGCTGTTTTTT. Translated: CASSLRQGRIPGELFF.

The chain couples TRBV14 to TRBJ2-5; weak D call: TRBD2 (5 bases). Trimming took 3 bases from V and 3 from J, leaving 11 bases between them. Looked up from germline, CDR1 is SGHDN and CDR2 is FVKESK. The CDR3 runs to 14 residues. DNA of the CDR3: TGTGCCAGCAGCCAGCGGGCGTCGAAAGAGACCCAGTACTTC. Its translation is CASSQRASKETQYF.

The gene calls are TRBV18 and TRBJ1-5; no clear D. CDR3 length: 15 residues. CDR1 and CDR2 from the germline V gene are KGHSH and LQKENI. Trimming pared 2 bases from V and 4 bases from J, leaving 12 bases between. The CDR3 sequence is CASSPSRADNQPQHF. DNA for the CDR3: TGTGCCAGCTCACCATCGAGAGCTGATAATCAGCCCCAGCATTTT. Filled out from reference TRBV18 and TRBJ1-5, the complete variable domain reads NAGVMQNPRHLVRRRGQEARLRCSPMKGHSHVYWYRQLPEEGLKFMVYLQKENIIDESGMPKERFSAEFPKEGPSILRIQQVVRGDSAAYFCASSPSRADNQPQHFGDGTRLSIL.

V and J are TRBV6-5 and TRBJ1-1; D gene uncertain. V was clipped by 4 bases and J by 6 bases, with 9 bases between them. The length of the CDR3 is 12 residues. Germline CDR1 is MNHEY and CDR2 is SVGAGI. CDR3 loop: CASSSPPAEAFF. In nucleotides, the CDR3 is TGTGCCAGCAGTTCCCCCCCCGCTGAAGCTTTCTTT.

V gene TRBV4-3 combines with J gene TRBJ2-7; the match to TRBD2 covers 10 bases. Germline V CDR1 and CDR2: LGHNA, YSLEER. The CDR3 is made up of 19 amino acids. Germline trimming cut 2 bases from V and 4 bases from J; bases unmatched to any gene: 17. The CDR3 DNA reads as TGCGCCAGCAGCCAATTTATCCCCCTTACAGCGGGAGGGCGATACGAGCAGTACTTC. As protein: CASSQFIPLTAGGRYEQYF.

This clone appeared a few times. The rearrangement links TRBV11-2 to TRBJ2-2; TRBD2 is a possible D gene (5 bases). CDR1 is SGHAT and CDR2 is FQNNGV in the germline V gene. V was cut by 6 bases and J by 7 bases, with 21 bases left in between. CDR3 length equals 16 residues. The CDR3 protein is CASSPLALPRGGELFF. In DNA form, the CDR3 reads TGTGCCAGCAGTCCCTTAGCCCTCCCACGGGGCGGGGAGCTGTTTTTT. Using reference TRBV11-2 and TRBJ2-2 for the parts outside the CDR3, the full variable domain is EAGVAQSPRYKIIEKRQSVAFWCNPISGHATLYWYQQILGQGPKLLIQFQNNGVVDDSQLPKDRFSAERLKGVDSTLKIQPAKLEDSAVYLCASSPLALPRGGELFFGEGSRLTVL.

The rearrangement joins TRBV28 to TRBJ2-7, with 8 bases identical to TRBD2. CDR3 length: 14 amino acids. The V gene end was trimmed by 2 bases and the J gene end by 2 bases; junction bases not matched to a gene: 2. The germline gives CDR1 MDHEN, CDR2 SYDVKM. The CDR3 DNA reads as TGTGCCAGCAGTTTACTTAGCGGGGCCTACGAGCAGTACTTC. It codes for CASSLLSGAYEQYF.

The chain couples TRBV19 to TRBJ1-2; D is undetermined. Germline CDR1 reads LNHDA; CDR2 reads SQIVND (reference sequence). V lost 4 bases and J 2 bases, leaving 14 bases between the germline ends. The CDR3 contains 15 residues. Written as DNA, the CDR3 is TGTGCCAGTAGTAAGAGCCCCCTCGTAAACTATGGCTACACCTTC. Protein: CASSKSPLVNYGYTF.

V and J are TRBV4-1 and TRBJ2-7; 9 nucleotides match TRBD2. The V gene end was trimmed by 1 base and the J gene end by 2 bases; junction bases not matched to a gene: 12. CDR1 is MGHRA and CDR2 is YSYEKL in the germline V gene. This CDR3 is 18 amino acids long. The CDR3 sequence is CASSQGRWGQREAYEQYF. The CDR3 DNA follows: TGCGCCAGCAGCCAAGGTCGTTGGGGGCAGCGGGAGGCCTACGAGCAGTACTTC.

The chain carries TRBV14 and TRBJ2-1; 9 bases map to TRBD2. The junction had 4 bases not matched to a gene; V was cut back by 6 bases and J by 4 bases. Germline lookup yields CDR1 SGHDN and CDR2 FVKESK. The CDR3 is made up of 14 amino acids. The CDR3 loop is CASSSLAGYNEQFF. For the CDR3, the DNA is TGTGCCAGCAGTTCGCTAGCGGGGTACAATGAGCAGTTCTTC. The variable domain in full, completed from reference TRBV14 and TRBJ2-1, reads EAGVTQFPSHSVIEKGQTVTLRCDPISGHDNLYWYRRVMGKEIKFLLHFVKESKQDESGMPNNRFLAERTGGTYSTLKVQPAELEDSGVYFCASSSLAGYNEQFFGPGTRLTVL.

The gene calls are TRBV6-1 and TRBJ2-5; tentatively, D is TRBD1 (6 bases). V was shortened by 3 bases and J by 5 bases, with 28 bases between the two germline ends. Germline loops: CDR1 MNHNS, CDR2 SASEGT. The CDR3 has 19 residues. CDR3 sequence: CASSDLSVRQAGPRETQYF. CDR3 DNA sequence: TGTGCCAGCAGTGATCTGTCAGTTAGACAGGCGGGTCCTCGGGAGACCCAGTACTTC.

The sample holds one count of this clone. CDR3 sequence (DNA): TGTGCCAGCAGCAATCAAGGGGGGGATTGTGAGCAGTTCTTC. Protein sequence: CASSNQGGDCEQFF. The chain couples TRBV21-1 to TRBJ2-1; the D call TRBD2 from the table was never checked on the DNA. TRBV21-1 is termed a pseudogene. CDR3 length equals 14 residues.

This clone was observed a single time. CDR3 DNA sequence: TGCGCCAGCACCCGCGACAAGGCGACCTACGAGCAGTACTTC. Residues: CASTRDKATYEQYF. The genes are TRBV5-1 and TRBJ2-7; D is undetermined. From germline, CDR1 is SGHRS and CDR2 YFSETQ. This CDR3 has 14 amino acids. V dropped 6 bases and J dropped 2 bases, with 15 bases sitting between them.

The chain is built from TRBV15 and TRBJ1-5, with D uncertain. Germline CDR1 is LNHNV and CDR2 is YYDKDF (reference sequence). Trimming took off 0 bases at V and 7 bases at J, with 7 bases between the two ends. The CDR3 extends over 13 amino acids. In DNA form, the CDR3 reads TGTGCCACCAGCAGAGATCAACAGCAGCCCCAGCATTTT. It codes for CATSRDQQQPQHF.

This clone has only one observation. The chain recombines TRBV27 with TRBJ2-5, with D tentatively TRBD1 (7 bases). V lost 2 bases and J 5 bases, leaving 15 bases between the germline ends. The CDR3 length is 15 residues. The germline gives CDR1 MNHEY, CDR2 SMNVEV (reference sequence). The chain's CDR3 is CASSLGGGVGETQYF. The DNA of the CDR3 is TGTGCCAGCAGTTTAGGAGGGGGCGTCGGCGAGACCCAGTACTTC.

The V call is TRBV4-1, the J call TRBJ1-6; D is unresolved. The germline V gene has CDR1 MGHRA and CDR2 YSYEKL. V dropped 0 bases and J dropped 7 bases, with 16 bases sitting between them. The CDR3 totals 17 residues. DNA of the CDR3: TGCGCCAGCAGCCAAGAAGATTTGAGTCTTTTAAATTCACCCCTCCACTTT. Protein sequence: CASSQEDLSLLNSPLHF.

CDR3 protein: CASSFFQGAAGNTIYF. CDR3 nucleotide sequence: TGTGCCAGCAGCTTTTTCCAGGGGGCGGCTGGAAACACCATATATTTT. The chain joins TRBV5-6 to TRBJ1-3; 8 bases map to TRBD1. The CDR3 totals 16 residues. Losses at the gene ends were 2 bases for V and 2 bases for J; bases not matched to a gene: 6. Germline V lookup: CDR1 SGHDT, CDR2 YYEEEE.

This clone was picked up one time. V usage is TRBV5-6 and J usage is TRBJ2-3; D remains unclear. The CDR3 spans 12 residues. The V gene lost 0 bases and the J gene lost 4 bases, with 3 bases spanning the gap. Germline V gives CDR1 SGHDT, CDR2 YYEEEE. CDR3 nucleotide sequence: TGTGCCAGCAGCTTGGGAGCAGATACGCAGTATTTT. Its translation: CASSLGADTQYF.

The rearrangement uses TRBV19 and TRBJ2-1; the match to TRBD2 covers 9 bases. With V trimmed by 4 bases and J by 2 bases, 6 bases remained unmatched. CDR1 and CDR2 (germline): LNHDA, SQIVND (reference sequence). The CDR3 sequence is 16 residues long. The CDR3 nucleotides are TGTGCCAGTAGTAGCCCTAGCGGGGCCCCCTACAATGAGCAGTTCTTC. Amino acid sequence: CASSSPSGAPYNEQFF. The full variable domain, rest sourced from reference TRBV19 and TRBJ2-1, is DGGITQSPKYLFRKEGQNVTLSCEQNLNHDAMYWYRQDPGQGLRLIYYSQIVNDFQKGDIAEGYSVSREKKESFPLTVTSAQKNPTAFYLCASSSPSGAPYNEQFFGPGTRLTVL.

The chain uses TRBV4-3 and TRBJ2-7; 11 positions agree with TRBD1. The end of the DNA aligns better with TRBJ2-4, so the J call may be wrong. This CDR3 is 16 amino acids long. The germline V gene has CDR1 LGHNA and CDR2 YSLEER. CDR3 DNA: TGCGCCAGCAGCCAAGAACGGACAGGGGGCTTGGGCATTCAGTACTTC. Encoded protein: CASSQERTGGLGIQYF.

The V call is TRBV25-1, the J call TRBJ2-1, with a tentative D call TRBD2 (6 bases). Trimming took 2 bases from V and 6 from J, leaving 14 bases between them. Germline V gene data show CDR1 as MGHDK and CDR2 as SYGVNS. The length of the CDR3 is 15 residues. The chain's CDR3 is CASSEIAGRGNEQFF. The DNA for the CDR3 is TGTGCCAGCAGTGAAATTGCGGGGAGAGGCAATGAGCAGTTCTTC.

J is TRBJ2-2 and V is TRBV6-5; tentative D call: TRBD2 (6 bases). Germline assignment: CDR1 MNHEY and CDR2 SVGAGI. Trimming shortened V by 0 bases and J by 4 bases, and 9 bases separated the two germline ends. CDR3 size: 15 residues. CDR3 sequence (DNA): TGTGCCAGCAGTTACTCGGGTAGCGGCACCGGGGAGCTGTTTTTT. Translation: CASSYSGSGTGELFF.

The gene calls are TRBV4-3 and TRBJ1-1; 7 bases agree with TRBD1. From germline, CDR1 is LGHNA and CDR2 YSLEER. The V and J ends lost 1 base and 1 base, in that order; junction bases with no gene match: 6. The CDR3 contains 16 residues. The CDR3 sequence is CASSQGGGTANTEAFF. The DNA of the CDR3 is TGCGCCAGCAGCCAAGGCGGGGGGACAGCGAACACTGAAGCTTTCTTT.